Listed here is a single TCR beta chain. This clone's antigen is unknown. Base qualities are missing; no much larger clone stands one base away. In the prospective study, participants were about 18 to 100 years old, resided in 24 geographic areas of the United States, and were enrolled through a virtual design. In the prospective study, cohorts were assigned on the basis of participant-reported clinical history obtained from a screening survey and a study questionnaire. For ImmuneRACE Cohort 3, a participant was defined as recovered based on two consecutive negative NP/OP PCR tests, clearance by a healthcare professional, or resolution of symptoms. Mobile phlebotomists in the prospective study collected whole blood, serum and a nasopharyngeal or oropharyngeal swab from every participant. Over a roughly 2-month period, participants in the prospective study had the option of providing additional blood draws and questionnaires. Prospective study blood samples were shipped either frozen or at room temperature before DNA extraction.

The immunoSEQ Assay, a bias-controlled multiplex PCR, was used to amplify TCRbeta CDR3 regions from genomic DNA. As for how the authors treated the data: The number of nucleated cells in each sample was estimated by amplification of reference gene primers within the assay. Sequence reads were collapsed and filtered to measure the absolute abundance of every unique TCRbeta CDR3 rearrangement. For each sample, productive Simpson clonality was calculated as the square root of Simpson's diversity index across productive rearrangements. In TCRdb, the immuneACCESS table is reduced to in-frame sequences with V and J assigned. These tables do not hold every clone; where another copy was compared, an unresolved V gene accounts for under half, and the others remain unexplained. That table supplies the V and J calls and clone size; D and trimming were determined from the DNA. A total of about 210,000 clones appear in this sample, around 89% of them only once. The top ten constitute 6.5% to 9% of the sample.

The germline V gene supplies CDR1 SNHLY and CDR2 FYNNEI. From the cysteine through the phenylalanine, the CDR3 covers 14 amino acids. Just the 42-base CDR3 DNA is kept, in frame starting at base 1. V lost 1 base and J lost 4 bases; the stretch between them is 10 bases long. The sample comes from a study of blood T cell repertoires in COVID-19 (dated by TCRdb to the early 2020s). Some background on the complete study: Collaborator samples came from the United States, Italy and Spain and covered acute and convalescent phases of COVID-19. The material from the prospective study consisted of cDNA or gDNA derived from T cells, B-cell-depleted T cells, or PBMCs. Subjects who had been exposed to COVID-19, were actively infected with it, or had recovered from it provided the deeply sampled blood TCRbeta repertoires that made up the dataset. A freely available public database, intended as a resource for researchers studying the immune response to SARS-CoV-2, is where the repertoires were released. Samples were obtained from the ongoing ImmuneRACE study (first 160 participants) and from over 1,000 subjects provided by 6 global collaborators. Sample metadata almost always included a de-identified subject ID, COVID-19 status, age in years and sex. Where available, HLA class I and class II types were obtained from metadata supplied by the sample provider rather than from assay-based typing. The investigation overall reported the following: How much clinical and demographic metadata was included differed by source and by participant, and the metadata was provided uncurated.

The TCR sequence derives from a woman in her late teens or twenties who had recovered from COVID-19. The rearranged chain carries TRBV2 and TRBJ1-1; the D gene cannot be named for sure. The specimen was PBMCs or T cells enriched from blood (not recorded which). The nucleotides read TGTGCCAGCAGTGAAGGGACGGGAGGCACTGAAGCTTTCTTT. This is translated as CASSEGTGGTEAFF.